The clone carrying this T cell receptor (beta chain) has only a few counts. There are 15 residues in the CDR3. Looked up from germline, CDR1 is SGHVS and CDR2 is FQNEAQ. Trimming stripped 0 bases from V and 5 bases from J, with 10 bases between. These data come from a study of shared clonotypes between healthy human individuals. Study information: A donor's plate count was three for CD4 naive and three for CD4 memory; CD8 naive had two and CD8 memory one.

Only in-frame clones appear in the TCRdb table, and some are missing; sequencing was by immunoSEQ multiplex PCR. The repertoire holds hundreds of thousands of clones, with around four fifths as singletons. The chain combines TRBV7-8 with TRBJ2-2, with D uncertain. The origin of this receptor is a woman aged 30 to 39 in good health. The sample comprised memory CD4+ T cells sorted from blood. Subset reported: CD45RA-negative fraction. In nucleotides, the CDR3 is TGTGCCAGCAGCTTAGCGACACCCAGAACCGGGGAGCTGTTTTTT. Residues: CASSLATPRTGELFF.